One T cell receptor beta chain is described in this entry. The data derive from a study of T cells expressing NK-cell markers. TCRdb reprocessed the 5' RACE reads and reports one entry per CDR3 protein, with no DNA. Here the sample table reports 350,000 to 400,000 distinct CDR3 sequences. Germline-derived CDR1 and CDR2 are SGHRS and YFSETQ. This CDR3 contains 15 residues. Sequencing was done on a sample of blood T cells: a sorted CD56 or NKG2C T cell subset, CD4+ or CD8+ T cells, or bulk PBMC T cells (not recorded which). This receptor was obtained from a woman in her fifties or sixties in good health. This rearrangement joins TRBV5-1 to TRBJ2-2. CDR3 in amino acids: CASSREVINTGELFF.